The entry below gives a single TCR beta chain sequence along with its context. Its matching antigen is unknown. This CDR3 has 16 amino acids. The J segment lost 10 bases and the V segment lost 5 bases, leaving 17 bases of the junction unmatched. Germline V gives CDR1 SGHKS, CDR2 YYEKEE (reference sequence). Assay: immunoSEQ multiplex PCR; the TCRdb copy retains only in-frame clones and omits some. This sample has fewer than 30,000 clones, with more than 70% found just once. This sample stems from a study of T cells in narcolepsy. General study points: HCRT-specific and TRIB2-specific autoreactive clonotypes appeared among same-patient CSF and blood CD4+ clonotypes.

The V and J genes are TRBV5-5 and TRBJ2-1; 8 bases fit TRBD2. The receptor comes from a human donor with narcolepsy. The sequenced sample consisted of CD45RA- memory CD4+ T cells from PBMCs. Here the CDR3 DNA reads TGTGCCAGCAGATTCGACCCCGGGACTAGTCCCCGGGAGCAGTTCTTC. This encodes CASRFDPGTSPREQFF.